Below, one T cell receptor beta chain is given with its context. As yet, its antigen is unknown. This entry comes from a study of cytomegalovirus exposure and HLA in healthy donors. 13 Jbeta primers and 60 Vbeta primers were used for the PCR. TCRdb's copy holds only in-frame clones and misses some; the assay was immunoSEQ multiplex PCR. Of fewer than 140,000 clones in the sample, about 70% were seen once. Deletions cut 5 bases from V and 6 bases from J, with 11 bases between. This CDR3 has 13 amino acids. CDR1 and CDR2 from the germline V gene are SGHTA and FQGTGA. Study results and caveats: Analyses of presence/absence relied on an assumption of roughly uniform sequencing depth across donors. TCR beta sequences reportedly predicted most subjects' HLA-A and HLA-B alleles accurately.

V is TRBV7-3 and J is TRBJ1-3; D not certain. The TCR comes from a woman between 45 and 60 years old in good health and CMV-seropositive. Sequencing was performed on PBMCs. The CDR3: CASSAGQTNTIYF. DNA of the CDR3: TGTGCCAGCAGCGCGGGCCAGACAAACACCATATATTTT.